This TCR beta chain was sequenced during a study of T cell repertoires in cytomegalovirus infection. Overall study context: Both recently identified HLA-C-restricted and well-studied HLA-B-restricted CMV epitopes were used in the study. Indicated by public TCR beta signatures were CMV infection and matching HLA type. Study-level results: HLA-C-restricted CMV-specific TCR beta clonotypes were dominant in the ex vivo response. Of the TCR beta families, the public ones yielded a cumulative frequency that identified carriers of CMV plus the relevant HLA.

This clonotype turned up a few times. Its antigen is unidentified. TCRdb passed the reads through MiXCR, listing each CDR3 protein once. There are roughly 80,000 distinct CDR3 sequences in the sample; 35% to 45% occur only once, and 93% lies in the top ten. The sequence derives from a human donor in good health (CMV status not recorded). Some clones in this sample may be carry-over from other donors' samples. Sequences were derived from CD8+ T cells from cultured PBMCs, sampled from culture after CMV antigen stimulation.

CDR3 DNA: TGTGCCAGTAATCCTAGCAATCAGCCCCAGCATTTT. This encodes CASNPSNQPQHF. The rearrangement joins TRBV19 to TRBJ1-5; D not certain. In germline, CDR1 is LNHDA, CDR2 SQIVND (reference sequence). The CDR3 extends over 12 amino acids. Trimming stripped 7 bases from V and 0 bases from J, with 4 bases between.